This is a list of T cell receptor beta chains from one sample in a study of OX40 agonist ivuxolimab in advanced cancers. The assay was immunoSEQ multiplex PCR, and TCRdb's table has in-frame clones only and misses some. The sample gives 70,000 or so clones, approximately 92% of which show up once; 0.94% is in the top ten. The sample in question was CD4+ or CD8+ T cells sorted from blood, obtained in a trial of the OX40 agonist ivuxolimab. These receptors were obtained from an adult with an advanced solid tumor such as melanoma, head and neck, liver or kidney cancer. The CDR3 runs from the conserved cysteine through the conserved F or W. D genes are given only for firm matches. Not every row has a clone size; where given, it reads once, few, many or a size class.

j_call v_call d_call clone_size cdr3_aa cdr3_nt
TRBJ1-2 TRBV20-1 . . CSASSTYGYTF TGCAGTGCTAGCTCTACCTATGGCTACACCTTC
TRBJ2-3 TRBV6-6 . . CASSYGVARTDTQYF TGTGCCAGCAGTTACGGAGTTGCGCGCACAGATACGCAGTATTTT
TRBJ1-1 TRBV5-1 . . CASSLGDGGRNTEAFF TGCGCCAGCAGCTTGGGGGATGGGGGGCGCAATACTGAAGCTTTCTTT
TRBJ2-1 TRBV7-3 . . CASSLGTLNEQFF TGTGCCAGCAGCTTAGGGACCCTCAATGAGCAGTTCTTC
TRBJ2-7 TRBV7-8 . . CASSLSGGGKYF TGTGCCAGCAGCTTATCGGGCGGAGGAAAGTACTTC
TRBJ2-1 TRBV7-6 TRBD1 once CASSLDGTGGYNEQFF TGTGCCAGCAGCTTAGATGGGACAGGGGGATACAATGAGCAGTTCTTC
TRBJ1-2 TRBV28 . . CASRWTAVHGYTF TGTGCCAGCAGATGGACGGCCGTTCATGGCTACACCTTC
TRBJ2-1 TRBV7-9 . . CASSLQGGASGSLNEQFF TGTGCCAGCAGCCTACAGGGGGGAGCTAGCGGGTCCCTCAATGAGCAGTTCTTC
TRBJ1-2 TRBV28 TRBD1 . CASRYPTGGANYGYTF TGTGCCAGCAGGTACCCTACAGGGGGAGCTAACTATGGCTACACCTTC
TRBJ2-2 TRBV5-1 . few CASSLSGTNTGELFF TGCGCCAGCAGCTTGTCCGGGACGAACACCGGGGAGCTGTTTTTT
TRBJ2-7 TRBV4-2 TRBD1 . CASSQVSQGVGYEQYF TGTGCCAGCAGCCAAGTCTCCCAGGGGGTTGGCTACGAGCAGTACTTC
TRBJ2-1 TRBV2 TRBD2 few CASSERGLAGNEQFF TGTGCCAGCAGTGAACGGGGACTAGCGGGGAATGAGCAGTTCTTC
TRBJ2-3 TRBV7-9 . once CASSSLTDTQYF TGTGCCAGCAGCTCCCTCACAGATACGCAGTATTTT
TRBJ1-6 TRBV4-1 TRBD1 . CASSQEGRDRVDSPLHF TGCGCCAGCAGCCAAGAAGGACGGGACAGGGTTGATTCACCCCTCCACTTT
TRBJ2-5 TRBV2 TRBD2 . CASSEWASGGVETQYF TGTGCCAGCAGTGAATGGGCTAGCGGGGGGGTGGAGACCCAGTACTTC
TRBJ1-1 TRBV18 . . CASSSDRNTEAFF TGTGCCAGCTCATCGGACAGGAACACTGAAGCTTTCTTT